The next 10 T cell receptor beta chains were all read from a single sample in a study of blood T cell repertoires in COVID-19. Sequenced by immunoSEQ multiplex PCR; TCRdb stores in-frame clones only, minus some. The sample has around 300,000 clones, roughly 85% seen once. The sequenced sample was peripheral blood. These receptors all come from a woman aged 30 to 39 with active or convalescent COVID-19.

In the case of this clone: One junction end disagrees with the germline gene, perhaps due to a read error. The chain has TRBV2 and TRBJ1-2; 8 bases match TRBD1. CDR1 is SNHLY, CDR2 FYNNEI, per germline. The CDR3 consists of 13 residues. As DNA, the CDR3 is TGTGCCAGCTGTGACAGGGGATTTGGGGGCTACACCTTC. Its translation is CASCDRGFGGYTF.

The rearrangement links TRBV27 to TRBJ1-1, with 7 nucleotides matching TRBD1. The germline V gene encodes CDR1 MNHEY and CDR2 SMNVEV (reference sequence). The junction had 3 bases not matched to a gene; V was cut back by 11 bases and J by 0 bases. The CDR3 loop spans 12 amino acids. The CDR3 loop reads CARDRVNTEAFF. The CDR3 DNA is TGTGCCCGCGACAGGGTGAACACTGAAGCTTTCTTT.

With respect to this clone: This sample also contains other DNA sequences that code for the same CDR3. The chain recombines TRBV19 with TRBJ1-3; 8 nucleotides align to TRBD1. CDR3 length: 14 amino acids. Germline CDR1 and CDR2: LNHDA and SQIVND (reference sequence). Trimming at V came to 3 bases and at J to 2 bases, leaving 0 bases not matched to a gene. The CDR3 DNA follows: TGTGCCAGTAGTATCAGGGGGCCTGGAAACACCATATATTTT. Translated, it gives CASSIRGPGNTIYF. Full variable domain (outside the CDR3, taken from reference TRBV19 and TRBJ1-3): DGGITQSPKYLFRKEGQNVTLSCEQNLNHDAMYWYRQDPGQGLRLIYYSQIVNDFQKGDIAEGYSVSREKKESFPLTVTSAQKNPTAFYLCASSIRGPGNTIYFGEGSWLTVV.

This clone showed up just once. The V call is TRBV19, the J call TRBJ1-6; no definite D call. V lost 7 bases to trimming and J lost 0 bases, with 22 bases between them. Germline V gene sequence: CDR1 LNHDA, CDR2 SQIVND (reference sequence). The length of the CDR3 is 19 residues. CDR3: CASNYKLLGSSSYNSPLHF. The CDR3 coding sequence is TGTGCCAGTAACTATAAACTTCTCGGCAGCAGCTCCTATAATTCACCCCTCCACTTT.

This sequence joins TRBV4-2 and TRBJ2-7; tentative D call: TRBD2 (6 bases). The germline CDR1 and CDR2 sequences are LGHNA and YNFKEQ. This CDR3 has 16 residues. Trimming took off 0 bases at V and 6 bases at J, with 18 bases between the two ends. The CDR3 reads CASSQENSAGTSEQYF. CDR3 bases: TGTGCCAGCAGCCAAGAGAATTCCGCGGGGACGAGCGAGCAGTACTTC.

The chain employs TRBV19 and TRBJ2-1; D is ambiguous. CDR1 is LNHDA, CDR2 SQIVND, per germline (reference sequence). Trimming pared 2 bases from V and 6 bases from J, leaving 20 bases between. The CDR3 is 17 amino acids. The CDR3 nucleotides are TGTGCCAGTAGTATAAGGCTCAGCGATCTTCGTCCCAATGAGCAGTTCTTC. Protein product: CASSIRLSDLRPNEQFF.

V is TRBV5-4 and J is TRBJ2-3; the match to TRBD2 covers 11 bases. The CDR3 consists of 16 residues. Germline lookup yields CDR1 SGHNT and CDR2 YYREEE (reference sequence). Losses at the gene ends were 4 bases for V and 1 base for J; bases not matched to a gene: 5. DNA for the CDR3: TGTGCCAGCAGCCCGGGGACTAGCGGCCGCACAGATACGCAGTATTTT. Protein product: CASSPGTSGRTDTQYF.

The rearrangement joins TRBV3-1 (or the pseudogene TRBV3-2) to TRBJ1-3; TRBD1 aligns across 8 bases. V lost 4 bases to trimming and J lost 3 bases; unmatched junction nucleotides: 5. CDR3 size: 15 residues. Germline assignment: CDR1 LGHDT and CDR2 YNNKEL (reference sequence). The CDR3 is CASSRQGNLGNTIYF. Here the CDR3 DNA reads TGTGCCAGCAGCCGACAGGGGAACCTTGGAAACACCATATATTTT.

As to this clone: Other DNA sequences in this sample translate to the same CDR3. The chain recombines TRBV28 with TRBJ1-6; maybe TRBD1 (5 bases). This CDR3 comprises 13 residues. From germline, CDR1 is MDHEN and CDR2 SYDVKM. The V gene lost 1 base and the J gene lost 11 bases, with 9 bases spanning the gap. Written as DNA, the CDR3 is TGTGCCAGCAGTTTATCGACAGATACACCCCTCCACTTT. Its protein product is CASSLSTDTPLHF.

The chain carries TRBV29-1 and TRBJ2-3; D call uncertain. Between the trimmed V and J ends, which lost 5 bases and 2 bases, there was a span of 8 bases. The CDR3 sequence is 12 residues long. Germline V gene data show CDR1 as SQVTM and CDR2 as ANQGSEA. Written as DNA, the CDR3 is TGCAGCGTTTCTCCTGTCACAGATACGCAGTATTTT. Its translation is CSVSPVTDTQYF.